A single sample is the source of the 18 T cell receptor beta chains below, sequenced in a study of glioma-infiltrating T cells after dendritic cell vaccination. Produced via immunoSEQ multiplex PCR; TCRdb's table is partial and in-frame only. In the table there are roughly 100,000 clones, around 91% of which are singletons. The time point here: after dendritic cell vaccination, including at tumor progression/relapse. The sequences come from blood, collected after dendritic cell vaccination. These receptors were obtained from a human donor with glioblastoma.

The rearrangement links TRBV27 to TRBJ2-7; TRBD1 aligns across 9 bases. This CDR3 region has 15 residues. Trimming took 9 bases from V and 6 from J; bases not matched to a gene: 15. Germline assignment: CDR1 MNHEY and CDR2 SMNVEV (reference sequence). CDR3 protein: CARFERDRVRGEQYF. DNA for the CDR3: TGTGCCAGATTTGAAAGGGACAGGGTAAGGGGCGAGCAGTACTTC.

The genes are TRBV10-2 and TRBJ1-1; 7 nucleotides match TRBD1. Germline lookup yields CDR1 WSHSY and CDR2 SAAADI. The CDR3 has 14 residues. The trim removed 9 bases at V and 1 base at J, leaving 8 bases unmatched. CDR3 loop: CASTMDRRNTEAFF. CDR3 bases: TGCGCCAGTACAATGGACAGGCGGAACACTGAAGCTTTCTTT.

This clone was seen more than once but under ten times. This rearrangement joins TRBV5-3 to TRBJ1-2, with TRBD1 as a possible D gene (6 bases). TRBV5-3 is recorded as an ORF, its role being uncertain. V was trimmed by 3 bases and J by 8 bases, leaving 23 bases between them. This CDR3 has 16 residues. CDR3 in amino acids: CARSCKRQASPGGYTF. DNA of the CDR3: TGTGCCAGAAGCTGCAAACGACAGGCCTCGCCGGGCGGCTACACCTTC.

The rearrangement joins TRBV4-1 to TRBJ2-7, with D tentatively TRBD2 (5 bases). V was trimmed by 0 bases and J by 6 bases, leaving 12 bases between them. This CDR3 is built from 14 residues. Germline values: CDR1 MGHRA, CDR2 YSYEKL. CDR3 sequence (DNA): TGCGCCAGCAGCCAAGAGGACGGAGGCATCGAGCAGTACTTC. Translated: CASSQEDGGIEQYF.

The rearrangement uses TRBV30 and TRBJ1-1; D uncertain. Trimming cost V 1 base and J 3 bases, with 15 bases left between them. The CDR3 extends over 15 amino acids. In germline, CDR1 is GTSNPN, CDR2 SVGIG (reference sequence). The CDR3 bases are TGTGCCTGGAGTGCAGGAGGGCTGATGCACACTGAAGCTTTCTTT. This encodes CAWSAGGLMHTEAFF.

The genes are TRBV7-9 and TRBJ1-1; 7 positions agree with TRBD1. The CDR3 contains 16 residues. Germline CDR1 reads SEHNR; CDR2 reads FQNEAQ (reference sequence). V lost 5 bases and J lost 0; bases outside the gene matches: 9. Written as DNA, the CDR3 is TGTGCCAGCAGCGTAGTCCAGGGGGAAATGAACACTGAAGCTTTCTTT. Translating it yields CASSVVQGEMNTEAFF.

The V and J genes are TRBV6-1 and TRBJ2-1; D unclear. Germline CDR1 is MNHNS and CDR2 is SASEGT. This CDR3 has 12 residues. Trimming stripped 2 bases from V and 10 bases from J, with 9 bases between. This CDR3 is CASSEYSGEQFF. The CDR3 nucleotides are TGTGCCAGCAGTGAATATTCCGGGGAGCAGTTCTTC.

The chain has TRBV7-9 and TRBJ1-1; no clear D. Trimming took off 5 bases at V and 1 base at J, with 8 bases between the two ends. Germline loops: CDR1 SEHNR, CDR2 FQNEAQ (reference sequence). This CDR3 is built from 13 residues. The CDR3 protein is CASSQQRNTEAFF. DNA for the CDR3: TGTGCCAGCAGCCAACAGAGGAACACTGAAGCTTTCTTT.

V is TRBV5-6 and J is TRBJ2-6; the D is unclear. The CDR3 length is 18 residues. Germline V gives CDR1 SGHDT, CDR2 YYEEEE. The V end was cut by 4 bases, the J end by 2 bases, with 19 bases between. The CDR3 DNA is TGTGCCAGCAGCCTATCTCTGCAGGCGTACACTGGGGCCAACGTCCTGACTTTC. Protein sequence: CASSLSLQAYTGANVLTF.

The J gene is TRBJ2-1, the V gene TRBV5-1; 11 bases line up with TRBD1. The CDR3 length is 14 residues. Per germline, CDR1 SGHRS and CDR2 YFSETQ. V trimming: 2 bases; J trimming: 9 bases; junction bases outside the gene matches: 4. This chain's CDR3 is CASSFGTGGSEQFF. For the CDR3, the DNA is TGCGCCAGCAGCTTCGGGACAGGGGGAAGTGAGCAGTTCTTC. The full variable domain, its missing parts supplied by reference TRBV5-1 and TRBJ2-1, is KAGVTQTPRYLIKTRGQQVTLSCSPISGHRSVSWYQQTPGQGLQFLFEYFSETQRNKGNFPGRFSGRQFSNSRSEMNVSTLELGDSALYLCASSFGTGGSEQFFGPGTRLTVL.

The V gene is TRBV28, the J gene TRBJ1-1; 10 bases line up with TRBD1. Germline assignment: CDR1 MDHEN and CDR2 SYDVKM. The ends lost 7 bases at V and 4 bases at J; junction bases unmatched: 6. The CDR3 totals 14 residues. The CDR3 DNA is TGTGCCAGCACCTCGGGACAGGGGAGCACTGAAGCTTTCTTT. This sequence encodes CASTSGQGSTEAFF.

The chain recombines TRBV5-4 with TRBJ1-2; TRBD1 might be the D (5 bases). Germline V CDR1 and CDR2: SGHNT, YYREEE (reference sequence). V shed 4 bases and J shed 6 bases, with 22 bases lying between them. This CDR3 is 16 amino acids long. Written as DNA, the CDR3 is TGTGCCAGCAGCCCAAGGGAGGGGTCCCTTACCCATGGCTACACCTTC. Amino acids: CASSPREGSLTHGYTF.

The rearrangement joins TRBV9 to TRBJ2-3, with 11 bases aligning to TRBD2. Trimming removed 4 bases from V and 0 bases from J; junction bases left unmatched: 4. The CDR3 is made up of 16 amino acids. Germline CDR1 and CDR2: SGDLS and YYNGEE. CDR3 DNA sequence: TGTGCCAGCAGCATCGGGACTAGCGGAAGCACAGATACGCAGTATTTT. Translating it yields CASSIGTSGSTDTQYF.

CDR3: CASSLVPQGAYEQYF. The DNA of the CDR3 is TGCGCCAGCAGCTTGGTCCCACAGGGGGCCTACGAGCAGTACTTC. The rearrangement links TRBV5-1 to TRBJ2-7, with 8 bases fitting TRBD1. Germline V gene lookup returns CDR1 SGHRS and CDR2 YFSETQ. V dropped 0 bases and J dropped 2; count of bases not matched to a gene: 4. CDR3 length: 15 amino acids.

The chain recombines TRBV6-5 with TRBJ1-1, with TRBD1 identical over 8 bases. From germline, CDR1 is MNHEY and CDR2 SVGAGI. The CDR3 is 14 residues long. The J segment lost 4 bases and the V segment lost 6 bases, leaving 7 bases of the junction unmatched. This chain's CDR3 is CASRGPTGGTEAFF. The DNA of the CDR3 is TGTGCCAGCAGGGGCCCCACAGGGGGCACTGAAGCTTTCTTT.

This clone was counted once. The rearrangement joins TRBV2 to TRBJ2-7; no definite D call. The V end was cut by 4 bases, the J end by 4 bases, with 5 bases between. This CDR3 contains 11 residues. Germline values: CDR1 SNHLY, CDR2 FYNNEI. The CDR3 sequence: CASSATYEQYF. DNA of the CDR3: TGTGCCAGCAGTGCAACATACGAGCAGTACTTC.

V is TRBV27 and J is TRBJ1-2; the D is unclear. The V gene's germline CDR1 is MNHEY and CDR2 SMNVEV (reference sequence). V lost 0 bases and J 4 bases, leaving 12 bases between the germline ends. The CDR3 sequence is 15 residues long. The CDR3 DNA follows: TGTGCCAGCAGTTTATCGCCCGAAGCTATCTATGGCTACACCTTC. The encoded protein is CASSLSPEAIYGYTF.

The chain employs TRBV19 and TRBJ1-5, with TRBD1 as a possible D gene (5 bases). The CDR3 sequence is 17 residues long. V gave up 6 bases and J gave up 1 base, with 19 bases separating them. Germline loops: CDR1 LNHDA, CDR2 SQIVND (reference sequence). CDR3 amino acids: CASRTLSRQGSNQPQHF. The CDR3 DNA reads TGTGCCAGTAGAACTCTGAGTCGGCAGGGCAGCAATCAGCCCCAGCATTTT.